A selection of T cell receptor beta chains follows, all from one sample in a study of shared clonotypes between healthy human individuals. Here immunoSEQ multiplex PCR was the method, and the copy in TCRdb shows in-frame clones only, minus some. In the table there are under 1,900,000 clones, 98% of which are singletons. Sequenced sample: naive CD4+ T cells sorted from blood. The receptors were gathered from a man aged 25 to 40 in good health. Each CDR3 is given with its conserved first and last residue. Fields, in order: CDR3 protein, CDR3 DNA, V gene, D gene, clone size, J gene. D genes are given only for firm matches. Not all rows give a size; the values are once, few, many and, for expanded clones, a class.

CDR3: CASSETSGTDTQYF
DNA: TGCGCCAGCAGCGAAACTAGCGGGACAGATACGCAGTATTTT
V: TRBV5-1
D: TRBD2
size: -
J: TRBJ2-3

CDR3: CASSLGRAEFYEQYF
DNA: TGTGCCAGCTCATTGGGCAGGGCCGAATTTTACGAGCAGTACTTC
V: TRBV18
D: -
size: -
J: TRBJ2-7

CDR3: CASRSTGLSNQPQHF
DNA: TGTGCCAGCAGATCGACAGGCTTGAGCAATCAGCCCCAGCATTTT
V: TRBV6-1
D: -
size: -
J: TRBJ1-5

CDR3: CASRRITLGTGGEKLFF
DNA: TGTGCCAGCAGACGCATCACCCTGGGGACTGGGGGTGAAAAACTGTTTTTT
V: TRBV27
D: -
size: -
J: TRBJ1-4

CDR3: CASSPQTGNQPQHF
DNA: TGTGCCAGCAGCCCCCAGACAGGGAACCAGCCCCAGCATTTT
V: TRBV7-9
D: TRBD1
size: -
J: TRBJ1-5

CDR3: CASSKGGDGTEAFF
DNA: TGTGCCAGCAGCAAGGGAGGGGACGGCACTGAAGCTTTCTTT
V: TRBV5-4
D: -
size: -
J: TRBJ1-1

CDR3: CASSLFARSPVGDNEQFF
DNA: TGTGCCAGCAGTTTATTTGCTAGATCCCCTGTAGGGGACAATGAGCAGTTCTTC
V: TRBV28
D: -
size: -
J: TRBJ2-1

CDR3: CASSQGQGWYNEQFF
DNA: TGTGCCAGCAGCCAAGGACAGGGTTGGTACAATGAGCAGTTCTTC
V: TRBV28
D: TRBD1
size: -
J: TRBJ2-1

CDR3: CASSQNLGSWHEQYF
DNA: TGTGCCAGCAGCCAAAACCTTGGGTCCTGGCACGAGCAGTACTTC
V: TRBV14
D: -
size: -
J: TRBJ2-7

CDR3: CASRTAGAGGPYEQHF
DNA: TGTGCCAGCAGGACCGCCGGGGCGGGAGGGCCCTACGAGCAGCACTTC
V: TRBV7-2
D: TRBD2
size: once
J: TRBJ2-7

CDR3: CASSRNRDRVIGGYTF
DNA: TGTGCCAGCAGCCGGAACCGGGACAGGGTGATCGGTGGCTACACCTTC
V: TRBV11-2
D: TRBD1
size: -
J: TRBJ1-2

CDR3: CASSESRKETQYF
DNA: TGCGCCAGCAGTGAGTCTCGGAAGGAGACCCAGTACTTC
V: TRBV10-1
D: -
size: -
J: TRBJ2-5

CDR3: CASSFLIATSGSSYEQYF
DNA: TGTGCCAGCAGTTTCCTAATCGCGACTAGCGGGAGCTCCTACGAGCAGTACTTC
V: TRBV28
D: TRBD2
size: -
J: TRBJ2-7

CDR3: CASSPWSDYNEQFF
DNA: TGTGCCAGCAGCCCGTGGTCCGATTACAATGAGCAGTTCTTC
V: TRBV5-4
D: -
size: -
J: TRBJ2-1

CDR3: CASSSLSGANVLTF
DNA: TGTGCCAGCAGTTCGTTGTCTGGGGCCAACGTCCTGACTTTC
V: TRBV28
D: -
size: -
J: TRBJ2-6

CDR3: CASSEAGTSGMYEQYF
DNA: TGTGCCAGCAGTGAGGCCGGGACTAGCGGGATGTACGAGCAGTACTTC
V: TRBV6-1
D: TRBD2
size: -
J: TRBJ2-7

CDR3: CASSPEGGVWGNTIYF
DNA: TGCGCCAGCAGCCCCGAAGGTGGGGTGTGGGGAAACACCATATATTTT
V: TRBV4-1
D: -
size: once
J: TRBJ1-3

CDR3: CASSPGGEQYF
DNA: TGTGCCAGCAGCCCCGGGGGGGAGCAGTACTTC
V: TRBV7-2
D: TRBD2
size: -
J: TRBJ2-7

CDR3: CASSFGTSGTETQYF
DNA: TGTGCCAGCAGCTTCGGGACTAGCGGGACCGAGACCCAGTACTTC
V: TRBV5-4
D: TRBD2
size: -
J: TRBJ2-5

CDR3: CASSFLAGYNEQFF
DNA: TGTGCCAGCAGCTTCCTAGCGGGTTACAATGAGCAGTTCTTC
V: TRBV7-2
D: TRBD2
size: -
J: TRBJ2-1

CDR3: CASRKDRENTEAFF
DNA: TGTGCCAGCAGGAAGGACAGGGAGAACACTGAAGCTTTCTTT
V: TRBV6-4
D: TRBD1
size: once
J: TRBJ1-1

CDR3: CASSLGQESSYEQYF
DNA: TGCGCCAGCAGCTTGGGACAGGAAAGCTCCTACGAGCAGTACTTC
V: TRBV5-1
D: -
size: few
J: TRBJ2-7

CDR3: CASSPGLEETDTQYF
DNA: TGTGCCAGCTCACCTGGACTAGAGGAGACAGATACGCAGTATTTT
V: TRBV18
D: TRBD2
size: -
J: TRBJ2-3

CDR3: CSARSRGQGVFGDTQYF
DNA: TGCAGCGCCCGGAGTAGAGGACAGGGCGTTTTTGGAGATACGCAGTATTTT
V: TRBV29-1
D: TRBD1
size: -
J: TRBJ2-3

CDR3: CASSWGLAGGNEQFF
DNA: TGTGCCAGCAGCTGGGGACTAGCGGGAGGCAATGAGCAGTTCTTC
V: TRBV5-5
D: TRBD2
size: once
J: TRBJ2-1

CDR3: CASSLGDRGSGNTIYF
DNA: TGTGCCAGCAGTTTAGGGGACAGGGGCTCTGGAAACACCATATATTTT
V: TRBV28
D: TRBD1
size: -
J: TRBJ1-3

CDR3: CASSPSLAGVSEQFF
DNA: TGTGCCAGCAGCCCAAGTCTAGCGGGAGTGAGCGAGCAGTTCTTC
V: TRBV11-3
D: TRBD2
size: -
J: TRBJ2-1

CDR3: CASRLGDSQETQYF
DNA: TGTGCCAGCCGCCTTGGGGACAGCCAAGAGACCCAGTACTTC
V: TRBV5-4
D: TRBD1
size: -
J: TRBJ2-5

CDR3: CASSSARRRGSYEQYF
DNA: TGTGCCAGCAGCTCAGCACGAAGGAGGGGATCCTACGAGCAGTACTTC
V: TRBV7-2
D: -
size: -
J: TRBJ2-7

CDR3: CASSQTGVSIYEQYF
DNA: TGTGCCAGCAGCCAAACAGGGGTTTCCATCTACGAGCAGTACTTC
V: TRBV28
D: TRBD1
size: -
J: TRBJ2-7

CDR3: CAISESILAGYNEQFF
DNA: TGTGCCATCAGTGAGTCGATACTAGCGGGATACAATGAGCAGTTCTTC
V: TRBV10-3
D: TRBD2
size: -
J: TRBJ2-1

CDR3: CASSAGTVKENIQYF
DNA: TGTGCCAGCAGCGCGGGGACAGTAAAAGAAAACATTCAGTACTTC
V: TRBV9
D: TRBD1
size: once
J: TRBJ2-4

CDR3: CASSLVHDRANYEQYF
DNA: TGTGCCAGCAGCCTGGTACATGACAGGGCTAACTACGAGCAGTACTTC
V: TRBV7-9
D: TRBD1
size: -
J: TRBJ2-7

CDR3: CASSRVPAEQPQHF
DNA: TGCGCCAGCAGCAGAGTCCCCGCAGAACAGCCCCAGCATTTT
V: TRBV5-1
D: -
size: -
J: TRBJ1-5

CDR3: CASSLWPSNEQFF
DNA: TGTGCCAGCAGTTTATGGCCAAGCAATGAGCAGTTCTTC
V: TRBV28
D: -
size: -
J: TRBJ2-1

CDR3: CASSLFSSGSFAYEQYF
DNA: TGTGCCAGCAGCTTATTTTCTAGCGGGAGTTTTGCGTACGAGCAGTACTTC
V: TRBV7-9
D: TRBD2
size: -
J: TRBJ2-7

CDR3: CASRQRGEGPYEQYF
DNA: TGTGCCAGCAGACAACGAGGGGAGGGCCCCTACGAGCAGTACTTC
V: TRBV6-4
D: TRBD2
size: -
J: TRBJ2-7

CDR3: CASTTLLPGELFF
DNA: TGTGCCAGTACAACCTTACTGCCCGGGGAGCTGTTTTTT
V: TRBV19
D: -
size: -
J: TRBJ2-2

CDR3: CASSEFAGTYEQYF
DNA: TGTGCCAGCAGTGAATTTGCGGGTACCTACGAGCAGTACTTC
V: TRBV25-1
D: -
size: -
J: TRBJ2-7

CDR3: CASSPGRGTQYF
DNA: TGTGCCAGCAGCCCCGGTAGGGGTACGCAGTATTTT
V: TRBV7-2
D: -
size: once
J: TRBJ2-3

CDR3: CASSPTSVNEQFF
DNA: TGTGCCAGCTCACCAACTAGCGTCAATGAGCAGTTCTTC
V: TRBV18
D: TRBD2
size: -
J: TRBJ2-1

CDR3: CASSLSGRTNYGYTF
DNA: TGTGCCAGCAGCTTATCGGGGCGAACTAACTATGGCTACACCTTC
V: TRBV7-2
D: -
size: -
J: TRBJ1-2

CDR3: CASSLQASLSYEQYF
DNA: TGTGCCAGCTCACTACAGGCGTCCCTCTCCTACGAGCAGTACTTC
V: TRBV18
D: -
size: -
J: TRBJ2-7

CDR3: CASSPRDLGNEQFF
DNA: TGTGCCAGCAGTCCTCGGGACCTCGGAAATGAGCAGTTCTTC
V: TRBV27
D: -
size: -
J: TRBJ2-1

CDR3: CASSLRGAGTGLTNYGYTF
DNA: TGTGCCAGCAGTTTGAGGGGTGCCGGGACAGGGCTTACTAACTATGGCTACACCTTC
V: TRBV28
D: TRBD1
size: -
J: TRBJ1-2

CDR3: CASSRTGGNTDTQYF
DNA: TGTGCCAGCTCACGGACAGGGGGAAACACAGATACGCAGTATTTT
V: TRBV18
D: TRBD1
size: -
J: TRBJ2-3